The 29 T cell receptor beta chains reported below all come from one sample, sequenced in a study of cytomegalovirus exposure and HLA in healthy donors. Vbeta (60) and Jbeta (13) primers were used in the PCR. This table comes from immunoSEQ multiplex PCR, and its TCRdb copy is limited to in-frame clones, with some not included. The repertoire holds about 150,000 clones, with approximately 80% as singletons. The sequenced sample was PBMCs. The receptor source for this set is a woman aged 45 to 65 in good health and CMV-seropositive.

The genes are TRBV4-1 and TRBJ2-7, with D perhaps TRBD2 (6 bases). The CDR3 runs to 14 residues. Looked up from germline, CDR1 is MGHRA and CDR2 is YSYEKL. V lost 6 bases, J lost 0 bases, and 12 bases lay in between. The CDR3 DNA is TGCGCCAGCAGTCCGGGACTCGGCTCCTACGAGCAGTACTTC. This encodes CASSPGLGSYEQYF.

The CDR3 reads CASSLSGRGEQYF. DNA for the CDR3: TGTGCCAGCAGTTTATCGGGAAGGGGCGAGCAGTACTTC. The chain links TRBV27 to TRBJ2-7, with D possibly being TRBD1 (5 bases). This CDR3 spans 13 amino acids. The V and J ends lost 0 bases and 6 bases respectively, with 9 bases between them. CDR1 is MNHEY and CDR2 is SMNVEV in the germline V gene (reference sequence).

J is TRBJ2-1 and V is TRBV7-9; tentatively, D is TRBD1 (6 bases). V was pared by 2 bases and J by 4 bases, with 15 bases between. CDR3 length: 16 residues. Germline loops: CDR1 SEHNR, CDR2 FQNEAQ (reference sequence). CDR3 DNA: TGTGCCAGCAGCTTAACTTGGGACAACAGATACAATGAGCAGTTCTTC. This codes for CASSLTWDNRYNEQFF.

The chain has TRBV18 and TRBJ1-1; TRBD1 aligns across 8 bases. The CDR3 spans 14 residues. Germline CDR1 and CDR2: KGHSH and LQKENI. Trimming took 6 bases from V and 1 from J; bases not matched to a gene: 4. The CDR3 region is CASSSGQGNTEAFF. CDR3 coding DNA: TGTGCCAGCTCGTCCGGACAGGGGAACACTGAAGCTTTCTTT. Combining the CDR3 with reference TRBV18 and TRBJ1-1 gives the whole variable domain NAGVMQNPRHLVRRRGQEARLRCSPMKGHSHVYWYRQLPEEGLKFMVYLQKENIIDESGMPKERFSAEFPKEGPSILRIQQVVRGDSAAYFCASSSGQGNTEAFFGQGTRLTVV.

This clone was seen more than once but under ten times. This chain links TRBV28 with TRBJ1-3; D is undetermined. Looked up from germline, CDR1 is MDHEN and CDR2 is SYDVKM. The CDR3 loop spans 15 amino acids. Trimming took off 5 bases at V and 1 base at J, with 12 bases between the two ends. The CDR3 region has the DNA TGTGCCAGCAGTCGAGTTTCTGTTTCTGGAAACACCATATATTTT. This sequence encodes CASSRVSVSGNTIYF.

The chain links TRBV4-1 to TRBJ2-1; 8 bases are a match to TRBD2. This CDR3 is built from 14 residues. Trimming at V came to 4 bases and at J to 4 bases, leaving 3 bases not matched to a gene. Germline V gene sequence: CDR1 MGHRA, CDR2 YSYEKL. Written as DNA, the CDR3 is TGCGCCAGCAGCCTAGCGGGGAGGTACAATGAGCAGTTCTTC. As protein: CASSLAGRYNEQFF.

Details on this clone: The junction differs from germline at one of its ends, possibly a read error. The V and J genes are TRBV7-9 and TRBJ2-3; D is tentatively TRBD1 or TRBD2 (5 bases each). This CDR3 is 15 amino acids long. Per germline, CDR1 SEHNR and CDR2 FQNEAQ (reference sequence). CDR3 bases: TGTTCCAGCAGCTTAGAGGGGCTTCGCACAGATACGCAGTATTTT. As protein: CSSSLEGLRTDTQYF.

In regard to this clone: Other DNA sequences in this sample translate to the same CDR3. The chain uses TRBV5-6 and TRBJ1-2; 10 bases agree with TRBD1. This CDR3 region has 13 residues. The V and J ends lost 4 bases and 6 bases, in that order; junction bases with no gene match: 3. Germline V CDR1 and CDR2: SGHDT, YYEEEE. CDR3 sequence reads: CASSLGQGDGYTF. As DNA, the CDR3 is TGTGCCAGCAGCCTTGGACAGGGGGATGGCTACACCTTC.

This chain links TRBV5-1 with TRBJ2-1, with TRBD2 matching over 8 bases. CDR1 is SGHRS, CDR2 YFSETQ, per germline. The ends lost 0 bases at V and 3 bases at J; junction bases unmatched: 5. The CDR3 is 16 amino acids. The CDR3 region is CASSLEGGGYYNEQFF. Written as DNA, the CDR3 is TGCGCCAGCAGCTTGGAGGGCGGGGGGTACTACAATGAGCAGTTCTTC.

V usage is TRBV5-1 and J usage is TRBJ1-3, with 9 bases fitting TRBD1. V shed 5 bases, J shed 0 bases, and the junction held 6 bases outside the gene matches. The germline V gene has CDR1 SGHRS and CDR2 YFSETQ. The CDR3 is 16 amino acids. Here the CDR3 reads CASSIRDRASGNTIYF. DNA of the CDR3: TGCGCCAGCAGTATCCGGGACAGGGCCTCTGGAAACACCATATATTTT.

The CDR3 DNA is TGTGCCAGCAGCCCGCGACAGGGAGAGATCGCTGAAGCTTTCTTT. Its protein is CASSPRQGEIAEAFF. The chain uses TRBV7-9 and TRBJ1-1, with TRBD1 matching 7 bases. Germline CDR1 and CDR2: SEHNR and FQNEAQ (reference sequence). The ends lost 5 bases at V and 6 bases at J; junction bases unmatched: 12. This CDR3 is 15 amino acids long.

This chain connects TRBV7-9 to TRBJ2-3; D remains unclear. This CDR3 is 12 amino acids long. CDR1 is SEHNR, CDR2 FQNEAQ, per germline (reference sequence). V lost 5 bases to trimming and J lost 5 bases, with 8 bases between them. CDR3 loop: CASSPTRDTQYF. Written as DNA, the CDR3 is TGTGCCAGCAGCCCAACAAGAGATACGCAGTATTTT.

This chain connects TRBV30 to TRBJ2-1; D is ambiguous. Germline CDR1 and CDR2: GTSNPN and SVGIG (reference sequence). The CDR3 is 12 amino acids. With 1 base removed from V and 8 bases from J, the gap between germline ends came to 9 bases. The CDR3 spells CAWSEQPDEQFF. The CDR3 nucleotides read TGTGCCTGGAGTGAACAGCCCGATGAGCAGTTCTTC.

The chain couples TRBV13 to TRBJ1-1; possibly TRBD1 for D (6 bases). This CDR3 region has 16 residues. CDR1 PRHDT and CDR2 FYEKMQ come from the germline V gene (reference sequence). V was pared by 0 bases and J by 7 bases, with 18 bases between. In DNA form, the CDR3 reads TGTGCCAGCAGCTTAGGCCGGACCACAGGGAGGGGTGAAGCTTTCTTT. Its protein product is CASSLGRTTGRGEAFF.

The chain recombines TRBV5-1 with TRBJ2-7, with D possibly TRBD1 on 6 matching bases. CDR3 length: 12 amino acids. With 4 bases removed from V and 4 bases from J, the gap between germline ends came to 9 bases. Germline CDR1 reads SGHRS; CDR2 reads YFSETQ. The CDR3 nucleotides read TGCGCCAGCAGCGTGACAGGTTACGAGCAGTACTTC. This sequence encodes CASSVTGYEQYF. The whole variable domain, filled in from reference TRBV5-1 and TRBJ2-7, reads KAGVTQTPRYLIKTRGQQVTLSCSPISGHRSVSWYQQTPGQGLQFLFEYFSETQRNKGNFPGRFSGRQFSNSRSEMNVSTLELGDSALYLCASSVTGYEQYFGPGTRLTVT.

The V and J genes are TRBV7-8 and TRBJ2-7, with D perhaps matching TRBD2 (6 bases). Trimming took off 4 bases at V and 4 bases at J, with 11 bases between the two ends. CDR3 length: 13 amino acids. Germline lookup yields CDR1 SGHVS and CDR2 FQNEAQ. The CDR3 DNA sequence: TGTGCCAGCAGCTCGCGTGGGACTTACGAGCAGTACTTC. Its translation: CASSSRGTYEQYF.

Note on this clone: Other DNA sequences within the sample encode an identical CDR3. The chain has TRBV7-8 and TRBJ2-3, with a weak D call TRBD2 (6 bases). V shed 4 bases and J shed 4 bases, with 21 bases lying between them. Germline assignment: CDR1 SGHVS and CDR2 FQNEAQ. This CDR3 spans 17 amino acids. The CDR3 bases are TGTGCCAGCAGCTCCGGGCTCCGGGGAGGCCAATCAGATACGCAGTATTTT. This gives the protein CASSSGLRGGQSDTQYF. Drawing the rest from reference TRBV7-8 and TRBJ2-3, the complete variable domain is GAGVSQSPRYKVAKRGQDVALRCDPISGHVSLFWYQQALGQGPEFLTYFQNEAQLDKSGLPSDRFFAERPEGSVSTLKIQRTQQEDSAVYLCASSSGLRGGQSDTQYFGPGTRLTVL.

This chain uses TRBV7-9 with TRBJ1-6; possibly TRBD1 for D (5 bases). V lost 3 bases and J lost 10, with 16 bases in between. Looked up from germline, CDR1 is SEHNR and CDR2 is FQNEAQ (reference sequence). CDR3 size: 15 residues. CDR3 protein: CASSLDRGSGSPLHF. CDR3 bases: TGTGCCAGCAGCTTGGATCGGGGGTCGGGATCACCCCTCCACTTT.

This rearrangement joins TRBV29-1 to TRBJ1-2, with a tentative D call TRBD1 (5 bases). Germline CDR1 SQVTM, CDR2 ANQGSEA. There are 11 residues in the CDR3. Trimming left V 8 bases short and J 8 bases short, with 15 bases between. The CDR3: CSLGRGGGYTF. The DNA for the CDR3 is TGCAGCCTCGGGAGGGGAGGAGGCTACACCTTC.

The chain joins TRBV2 to TRBJ2-7, with TRBD1 matching 7 bases. The ends lost 5 bases at V and 1 base at J; junction bases unmatched: 11. This CDR3 comprises 16 residues. Germline assignment: CDR1 SNHLY and CDR2 FYNNEI. CDR3 residues: CASSPLQGTVSYEQYF. The DNA of the CDR3 is TGTGCCAGCAGTCCACTGCAGGGGACAGTATCCTACGAGCAGTACTTC.

V is TRBV5-6 and J is TRBJ2-3; TRBD2 aligns across 8 bases. Germline V gives CDR1 SGHDT, CDR2 YYEEEE. This CDR3 contains 16 residues. The V gene end was trimmed by 0 bases and the J gene end by 4 bases; junction bases not matched to a gene: 7. CDR3 coding DNA: TGTGCCAGCAGCTTGGATAACGGGGGGGCAGCAGATACGCAGTATTTT. Translated, it gives CASSLDNGGAADTQYF.

V and J are TRBV30 and TRBJ1-2; D call uncertain. The CDR3 covers 14 residues. The germline V gene has CDR1 GTSNPN and CDR2 SVGIG (reference sequence). V shed 1 base and J shed 4 bases, with 13 bases lying between them. The CDR3 sequence: CAWSDPAELYGYTF. The CDR3 DNA follows: TGTGCCTGGAGTGACCCCGCGGAGCTCTATGGCTACACCTTC.

The chain carries TRBV5-1 and TRBJ2-7; 7 bases line up with TRBD2. With V trimmed by 3 bases and J by 2 bases, 5 bases remained unmatched. The CDR3 totals 14 residues. Germline loops: CDR1 SGHRS, CDR2 YFSETQ. In DNA form, the CDR3 reads TGCGCCAGCAGCTCGTACGGGGGGACCTACGAGCAGTACTTC. It is translated as CASSSYGGTYEQYF.

This clone appeared a single time. This chain uses TRBV12-5 with TRBJ2-1; D unclear. The CDR3 sequence is 12 residues long. In germline, CDR1 is LGHNT, CDR2 FRNRAP. The ends were cut back, 2 bases at V and 10 bases at J, with 9 bases in the middle. Here the CDR3 DNA reads TGTGCTAGTGGTTTGCAGACATTAGAGCAGTTCTTC. This codes for CASGLQTLEQFF.

The gene calls are TRBV29-1 and TRBJ1-1; 7 nucleotides agree with TRBD1. V trimming: 5 bases; J trimming: 8 bases; junction bases outside the gene matches: 5. Germline CDR1 and CDR2: SQVTM and ANQGSEA. The CDR3 extends over 11 amino acids. The CDR3 DNA reads as TGCAGCGTTTGGACGACAGGGGAAGCTTTCTTT. Its protein is CSVWTTGEAFF. The full variable domain, rest sourced from reference TRBV29-1 and TRBJ1-1, is SAVISQKPSRDICQRGTSLTIQCQVDSQVTMMFWYRQQPGQSLTLIATANQGSEATYESGFVIDKFPISRPNLTFSTLTVSNMSPEDSSIYLCSVWTTGEAFFGQGTRLTVV.

The J gene is TRBJ1-4, the V gene TRBV7-3; no reliable D call. CDR1 SGHTA and CDR2 FQGTGA come from the germline V gene. Trimming took 1 base from V and 5 from J, leaving 11 bases between them. The CDR3 is 15 residues long. The CDR3 spells CASSLNGNTNEKLFF. For the CDR3, the DNA is TGTGCCAGCAGCTTAAACGGGAATACCAATGAAAAACTGTTTTTT.

The chain has TRBV29-1 and TRBJ1-2; D perhaps matches TRBD1 (5 bases). Germline V CDR1 and CDR2: SQVTM, ANQGSEA. V was trimmed by 4 bases and J by 4 bases, leaving 13 bases between them. This CDR3 contains 13 residues. The CDR3 loop reads CSVVPQGFYGYTF. The CDR3 DNA is TGCAGCGTTGTTCCCCAGGGTTTCTATGGCTACACCTTC.

As DNA, the CDR3 is TGCGCCAGCAGCTGGGGGGGCCAGGAGCTGTTTTTT. This translates into CASSWGGQELFF. The J gene is TRBJ2-2, the V gene TRBV5-1, with D perhaps TRBD2 (7 bases). The CDR3 runs to 12 residues. CDR1 SGHRS and CDR2 YFSETQ come from the germline V gene. The V gene lost 3 bases and the J gene lost 10 bases, with 10 bases spanning the gap.

This chain connects TRBV5-1 to TRBJ2-3; D perhaps matches TRBD2 (6 bases). Trimming removed 0 bases at V and 1 base at J, with 18 bases between. The CDR3 sequence is 18 residues long. From germline, CDR1 is SGHRS and CDR2 YFSETQ. The CDR3 DNA follows: TGCGCCAGCAGCTTGGAGGCCAGAATCTGGGGGGGCACAGATACGCAGTATTTT. Its translation is CASSLEARIWGGTDTQYF.